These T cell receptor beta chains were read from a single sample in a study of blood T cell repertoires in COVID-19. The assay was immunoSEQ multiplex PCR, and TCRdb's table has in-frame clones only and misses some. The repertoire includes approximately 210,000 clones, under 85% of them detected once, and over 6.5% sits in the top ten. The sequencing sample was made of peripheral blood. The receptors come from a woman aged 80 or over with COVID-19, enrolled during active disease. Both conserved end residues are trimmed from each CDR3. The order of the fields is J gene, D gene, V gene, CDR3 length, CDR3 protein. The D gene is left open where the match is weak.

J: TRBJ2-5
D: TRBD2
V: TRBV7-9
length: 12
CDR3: ASSPAGRLLQQY

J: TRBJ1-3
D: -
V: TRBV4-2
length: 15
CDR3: ASSQERGGSSGNTIY

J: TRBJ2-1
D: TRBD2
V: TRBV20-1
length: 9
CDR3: SATSGEGQF

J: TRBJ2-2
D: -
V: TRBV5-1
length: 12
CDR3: ASSGRAHTGELF

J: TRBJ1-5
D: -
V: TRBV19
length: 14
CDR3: ASSRQALSSNQPQH

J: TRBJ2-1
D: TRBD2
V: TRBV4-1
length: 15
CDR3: ASSPRTSGGTYNEQF

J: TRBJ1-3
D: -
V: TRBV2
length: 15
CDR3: ASSVLIGQSSGNTIY

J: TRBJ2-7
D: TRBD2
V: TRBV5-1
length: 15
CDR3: ASSLGVGAGVYYEQY

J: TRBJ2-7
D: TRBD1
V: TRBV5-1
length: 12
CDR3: ASSLPGQGGEQY

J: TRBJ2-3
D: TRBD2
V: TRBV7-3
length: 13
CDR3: ASSLTAGTTDTQY

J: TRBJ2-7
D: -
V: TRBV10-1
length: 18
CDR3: ASRAESGRPWDRTAYEQY

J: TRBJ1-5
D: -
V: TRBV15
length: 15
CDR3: ATSREDWERRAQPQH

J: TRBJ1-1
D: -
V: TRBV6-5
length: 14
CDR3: ASSYPELGTFTEAF

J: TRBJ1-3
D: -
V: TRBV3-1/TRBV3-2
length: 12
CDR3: ASRQAGDGNTIY

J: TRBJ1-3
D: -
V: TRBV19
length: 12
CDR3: ASRPQGSGNTIY

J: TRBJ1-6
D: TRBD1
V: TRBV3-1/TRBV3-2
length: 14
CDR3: ASSKPSGTGDSPLH

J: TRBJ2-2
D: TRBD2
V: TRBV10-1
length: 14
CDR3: ASTPGLAGYTGELF

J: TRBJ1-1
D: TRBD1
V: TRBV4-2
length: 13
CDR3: ASSRETGPYTEAF

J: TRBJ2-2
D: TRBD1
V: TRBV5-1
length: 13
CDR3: ASTPGQANTGELF

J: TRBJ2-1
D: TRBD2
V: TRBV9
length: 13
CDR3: ASSVEAGGGNEQF

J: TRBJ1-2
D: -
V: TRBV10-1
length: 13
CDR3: ASSDVREIWYGYT

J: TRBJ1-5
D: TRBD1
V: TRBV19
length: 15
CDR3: ASTRQGARSGNQPQH

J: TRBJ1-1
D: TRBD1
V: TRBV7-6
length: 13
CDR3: ASSLQGAGNTEAF

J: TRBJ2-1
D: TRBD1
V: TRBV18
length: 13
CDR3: ASSPDRVPYNEQF

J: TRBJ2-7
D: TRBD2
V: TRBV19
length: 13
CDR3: ASSIVASGSYEQY

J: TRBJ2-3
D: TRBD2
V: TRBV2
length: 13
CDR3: ASSEASGGAVTQY

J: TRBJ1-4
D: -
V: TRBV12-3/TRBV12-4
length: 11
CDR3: ASSVSDWEKLF

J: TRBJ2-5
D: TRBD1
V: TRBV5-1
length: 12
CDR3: ASSERTGRETQY

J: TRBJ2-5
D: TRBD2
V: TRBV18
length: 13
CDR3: ASSPPRTRQETQY

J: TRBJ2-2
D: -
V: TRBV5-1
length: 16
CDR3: ASSFGSARGMNTGELF

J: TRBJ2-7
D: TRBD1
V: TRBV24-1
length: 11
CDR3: ATSAQGAFEQY

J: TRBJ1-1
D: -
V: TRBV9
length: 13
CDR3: ASSPRKGVGAEAF

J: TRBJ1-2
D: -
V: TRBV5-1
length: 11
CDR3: ASSLQGGDGYT

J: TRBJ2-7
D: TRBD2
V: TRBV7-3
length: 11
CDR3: ASSSGLAGEQY

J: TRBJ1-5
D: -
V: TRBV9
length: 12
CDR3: ASSPRADGRPQH

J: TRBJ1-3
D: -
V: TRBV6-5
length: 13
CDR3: ASSKYGSSGNTIY

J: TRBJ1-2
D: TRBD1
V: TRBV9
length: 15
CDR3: ASSVEAGGQGANGYT

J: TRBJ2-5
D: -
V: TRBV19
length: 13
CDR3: ASRPRRDSQETQY

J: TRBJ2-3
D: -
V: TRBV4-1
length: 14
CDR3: ASSQVVGGADDTQY

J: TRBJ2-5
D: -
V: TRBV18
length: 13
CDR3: ASAPSRGYQETQY

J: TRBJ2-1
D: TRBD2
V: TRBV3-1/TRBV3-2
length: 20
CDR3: ASSQESITRTSGDSSYNEQF

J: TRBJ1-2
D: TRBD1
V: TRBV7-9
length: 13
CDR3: ASSLRSGGIYGYT

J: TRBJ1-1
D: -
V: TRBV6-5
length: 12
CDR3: ASVRGSLNTEAF

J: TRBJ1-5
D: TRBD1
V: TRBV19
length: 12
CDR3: ASSTTGVNQPQH

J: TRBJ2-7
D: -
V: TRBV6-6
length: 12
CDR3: ASRGGSGAYEQY

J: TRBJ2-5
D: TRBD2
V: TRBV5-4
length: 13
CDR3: ASSLSGRASETQY